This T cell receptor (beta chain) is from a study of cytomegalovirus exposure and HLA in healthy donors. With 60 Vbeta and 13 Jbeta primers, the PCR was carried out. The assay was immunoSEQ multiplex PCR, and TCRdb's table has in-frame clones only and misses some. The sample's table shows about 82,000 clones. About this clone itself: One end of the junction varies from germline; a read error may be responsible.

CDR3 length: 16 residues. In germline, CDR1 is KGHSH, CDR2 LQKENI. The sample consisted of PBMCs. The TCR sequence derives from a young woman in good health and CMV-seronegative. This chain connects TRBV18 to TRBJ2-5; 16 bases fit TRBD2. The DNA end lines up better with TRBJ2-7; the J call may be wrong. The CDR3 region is CASAPLGTSGRAEQYF. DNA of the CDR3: TGTGCCAGCGCACCCCTGGGGACTAGCGGGAGGGCCGAGCAGTACTTC.